This T cell receptor beta chain was identified in a study of CD8 T cells in ankylosing spondylitis. General study points: Disease-linked clones reportedly concentrated significantly in matched ankylosing spondylitis synovial fluid. A TCR beta motif made of about eight highly homologous variants seemed typical of ankylosing spondylitis blood. Existing reports had already noted some motif variants in reactive arthritis synovial fluid and blood.

The CDR3 covers 12 residues. From germline, CDR1 is LGHDT and CDR2 YNNKEL (reference sequence). V lost 0 bases and J lost 10, with 9 bases in between. TCR beta libraries were made by quantitative 5'-RACE with molecular barcodes. One entry per CDR3 protein results from TCRdb running MiXCR on the 5' RACE reads. The table lists roughly 440,000 distinct CDR3 sequences, about 15% of them singletons, with over 1% in the top ten. Details on this clonotype: Its matching antigen is unknown.

The source material was blood, either unsorted or a sorted T cell fraction (not recorded which). V usage is TRBV3-1 and J usage is TRBJ1-1; D might be TRBD1 (5 bases). The receptor was isolated from a male donor with ankylosing spondylitis. The CDR3 sequence: CASSQEGRGAFF. CDR3 DNA: TGTGCCAGCAGCCAAGAGGGGAGGGGAGCTTTCTTT.